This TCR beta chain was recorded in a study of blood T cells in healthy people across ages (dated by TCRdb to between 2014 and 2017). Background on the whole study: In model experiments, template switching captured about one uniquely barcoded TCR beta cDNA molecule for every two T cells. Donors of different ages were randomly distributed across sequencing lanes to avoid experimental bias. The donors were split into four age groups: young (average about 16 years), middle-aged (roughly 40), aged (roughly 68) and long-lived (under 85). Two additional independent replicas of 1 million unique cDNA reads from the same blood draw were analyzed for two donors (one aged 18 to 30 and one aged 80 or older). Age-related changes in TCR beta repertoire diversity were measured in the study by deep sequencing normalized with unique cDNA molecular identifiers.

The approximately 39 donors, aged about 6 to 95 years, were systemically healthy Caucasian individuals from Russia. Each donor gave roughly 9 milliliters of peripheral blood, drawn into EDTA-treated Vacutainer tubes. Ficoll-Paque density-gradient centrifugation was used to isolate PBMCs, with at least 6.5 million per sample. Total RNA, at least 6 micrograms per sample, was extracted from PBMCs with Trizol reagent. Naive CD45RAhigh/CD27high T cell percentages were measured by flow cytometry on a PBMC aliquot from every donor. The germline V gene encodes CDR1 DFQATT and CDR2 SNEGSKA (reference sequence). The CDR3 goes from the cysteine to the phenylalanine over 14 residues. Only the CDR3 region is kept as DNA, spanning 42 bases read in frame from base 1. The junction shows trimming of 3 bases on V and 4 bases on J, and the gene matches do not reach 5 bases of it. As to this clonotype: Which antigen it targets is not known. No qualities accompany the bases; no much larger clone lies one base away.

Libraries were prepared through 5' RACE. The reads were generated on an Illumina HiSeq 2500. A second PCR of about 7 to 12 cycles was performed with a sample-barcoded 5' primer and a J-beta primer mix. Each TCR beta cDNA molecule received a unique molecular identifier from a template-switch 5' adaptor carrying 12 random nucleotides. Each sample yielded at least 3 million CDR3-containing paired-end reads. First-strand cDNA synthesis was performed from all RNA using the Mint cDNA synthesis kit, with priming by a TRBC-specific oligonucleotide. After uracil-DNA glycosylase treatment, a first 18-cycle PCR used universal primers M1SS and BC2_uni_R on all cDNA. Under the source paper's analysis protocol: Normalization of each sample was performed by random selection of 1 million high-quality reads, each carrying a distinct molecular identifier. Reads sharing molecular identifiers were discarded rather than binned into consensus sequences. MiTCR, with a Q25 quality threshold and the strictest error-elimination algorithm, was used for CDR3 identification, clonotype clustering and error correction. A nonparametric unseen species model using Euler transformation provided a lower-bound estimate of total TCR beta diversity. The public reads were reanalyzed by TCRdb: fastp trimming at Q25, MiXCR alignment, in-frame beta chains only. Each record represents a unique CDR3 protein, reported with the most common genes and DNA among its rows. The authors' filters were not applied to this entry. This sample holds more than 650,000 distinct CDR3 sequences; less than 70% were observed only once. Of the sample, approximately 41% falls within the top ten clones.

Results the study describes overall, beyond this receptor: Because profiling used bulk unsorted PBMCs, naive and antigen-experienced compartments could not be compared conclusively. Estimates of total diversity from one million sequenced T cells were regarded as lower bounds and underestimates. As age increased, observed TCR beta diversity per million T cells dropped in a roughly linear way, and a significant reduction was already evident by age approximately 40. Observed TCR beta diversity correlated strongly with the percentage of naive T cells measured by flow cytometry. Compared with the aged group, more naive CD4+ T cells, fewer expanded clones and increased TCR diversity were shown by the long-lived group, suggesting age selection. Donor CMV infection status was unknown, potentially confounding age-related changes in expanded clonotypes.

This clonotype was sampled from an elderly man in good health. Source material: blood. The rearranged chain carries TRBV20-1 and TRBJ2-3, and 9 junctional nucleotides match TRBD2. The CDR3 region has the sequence CSASVAGGPDTQYF. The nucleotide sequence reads TGCAGTGCTAGTGTGGCGGGAGGGCCAGATACGCAGTATTTT.